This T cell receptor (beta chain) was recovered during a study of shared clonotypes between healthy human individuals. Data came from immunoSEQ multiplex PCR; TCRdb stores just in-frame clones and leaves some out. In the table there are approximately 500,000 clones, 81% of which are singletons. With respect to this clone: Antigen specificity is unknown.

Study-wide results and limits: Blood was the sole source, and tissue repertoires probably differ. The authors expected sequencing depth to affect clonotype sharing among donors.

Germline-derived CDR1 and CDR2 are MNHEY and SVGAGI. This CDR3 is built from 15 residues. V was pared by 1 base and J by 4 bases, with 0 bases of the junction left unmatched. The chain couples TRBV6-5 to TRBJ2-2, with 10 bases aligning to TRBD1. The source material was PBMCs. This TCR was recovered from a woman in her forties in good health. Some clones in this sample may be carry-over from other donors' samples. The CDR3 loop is CASSYWTGGTGELFF. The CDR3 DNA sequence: TGTGCCAGCAGTTACTGGACAGGGGGCACCGGGGAGCTGTTTTTT.